This T cell receptor (beta chain) was documented in a study of shared clonotypes between healthy human individuals. Study overall: The study drew on two women and a few men aged 18 to 49 as donors. Study-wide points: Unshared clonotypes carried lower generation probabilities than those common to all four donors.

Donors were healthy HIV-negative adults without recent acute infections or vaccinations. CD4+ cell separation produced CD45RA+ naive and CD45RA-negative memory subsets. Generated by immunoSEQ multiplex PCR, the TCRdb table keeps only in-frame clones and is missing some. Altogether fewer than 400,000 clones are present, around 72% being singletons, with the ten largest covering approximately 10%. As concerns this clone: What it binds is unknown.

The junction had 13 bases not matched to a gene; V was cut back by 4 bases and J by 4 bases. This CDR3 contains 17 residues. CDR1 ENHRY and CDR2 SYGVKD come from the germline V gene. This sequence joins TRBV10-3 and TRBJ1-1; the match to TRBD1 covers 9 bases. The source of this sequence is a man between 25 and 39 years old in good health. Sequenced input: memory CD4+ T cells sorted from blood. Stated subset: CD45RA-negative fraction. CDR3 in DNA: TGTGCCATCAGTGGAATACAGGGGGCGAAGGTAAGCACTGAAGCTTTCTTT. Protein: CAISGIQGAKVSTEAFF.